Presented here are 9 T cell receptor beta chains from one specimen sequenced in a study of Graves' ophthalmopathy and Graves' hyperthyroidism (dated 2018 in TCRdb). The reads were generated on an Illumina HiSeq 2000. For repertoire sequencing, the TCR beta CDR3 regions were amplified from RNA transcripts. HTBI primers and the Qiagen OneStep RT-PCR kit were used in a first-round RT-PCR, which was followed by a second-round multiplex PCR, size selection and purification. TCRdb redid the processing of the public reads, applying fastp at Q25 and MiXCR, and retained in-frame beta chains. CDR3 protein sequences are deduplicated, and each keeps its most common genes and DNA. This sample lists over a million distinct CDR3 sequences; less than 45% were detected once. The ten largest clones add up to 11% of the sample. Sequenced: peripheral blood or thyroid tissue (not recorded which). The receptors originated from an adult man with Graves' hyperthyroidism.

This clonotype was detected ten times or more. CDR3 sequence: CASSSQGGQPQHF. For the CDR3, the DNA is TGTGCCAGCAGCTCGCAGGGGGGTCAGCCCCAGCATTTT. This sequence joins TRBV7-2 and TRBJ1-5, with 7 bases that match TRBD1. V shed 4 bases and J 6 bases; nucleotides not matched to a gene: 3. The germline V gene has CDR1 SGHTA and CDR2 FQGNSA. CDR3 length: 13 amino acids.

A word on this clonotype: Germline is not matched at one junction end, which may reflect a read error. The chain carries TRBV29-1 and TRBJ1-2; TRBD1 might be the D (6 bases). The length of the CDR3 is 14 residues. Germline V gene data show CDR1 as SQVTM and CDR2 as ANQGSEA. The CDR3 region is CSLGQGGAGYGHTF. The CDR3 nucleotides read TGCAGCCTTGGCCAAGGGGGGGCCGGATATGGCCACACCTTC.

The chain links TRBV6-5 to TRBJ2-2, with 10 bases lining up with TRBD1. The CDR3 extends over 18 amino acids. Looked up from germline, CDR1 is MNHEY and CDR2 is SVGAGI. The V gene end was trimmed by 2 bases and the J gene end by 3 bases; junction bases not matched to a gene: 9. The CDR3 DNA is TGTGCCAGCAGTTACCTGTCACCGGGACAGGGGTACACCGGGGAGCTGTTTTTT. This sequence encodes CASSYLSPGQGYTGELFF.

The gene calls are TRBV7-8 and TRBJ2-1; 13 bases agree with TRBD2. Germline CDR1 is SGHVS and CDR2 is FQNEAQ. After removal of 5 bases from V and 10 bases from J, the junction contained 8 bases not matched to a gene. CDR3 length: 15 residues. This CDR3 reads CASSPGLAGVDEQFF. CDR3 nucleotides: TGTGCCAGCAGCCCAGGACTAGCGGGAGTAGACGAGCAGTTCTTC. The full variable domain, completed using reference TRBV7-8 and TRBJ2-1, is GAGVSQSPRYKVAKRGQDVALRCDPISGHVSLFWYQQALGQGPEFLTYFQNEAQLDKSGLPSDRFFAERPEGSVSTLKIQRTQQEDSAVYLCASSPGLAGVDEQFFGPGTRLTVL.

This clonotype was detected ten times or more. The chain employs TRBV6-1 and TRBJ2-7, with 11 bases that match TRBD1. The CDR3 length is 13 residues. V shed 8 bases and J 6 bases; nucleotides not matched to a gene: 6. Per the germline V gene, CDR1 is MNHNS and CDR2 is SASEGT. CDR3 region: CASRDRGFSEQYF. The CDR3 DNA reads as TGTGCCAGCCGGGACAGGGGGTTCAGCGAGCAGTACTTC.

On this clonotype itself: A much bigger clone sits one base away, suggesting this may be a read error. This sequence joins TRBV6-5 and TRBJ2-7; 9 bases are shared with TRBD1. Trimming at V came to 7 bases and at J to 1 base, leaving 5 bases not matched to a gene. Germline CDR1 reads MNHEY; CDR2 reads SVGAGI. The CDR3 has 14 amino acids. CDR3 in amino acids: CASKPGQGSYEQYF. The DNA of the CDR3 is TGTGCCAGCAAACCGGGACAGGGATCCTACGAGCAGTACTTC.

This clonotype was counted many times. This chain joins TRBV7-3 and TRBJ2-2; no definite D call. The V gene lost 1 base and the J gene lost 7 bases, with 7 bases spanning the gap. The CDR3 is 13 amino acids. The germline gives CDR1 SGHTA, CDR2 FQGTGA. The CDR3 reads CASSLMVDGELFF. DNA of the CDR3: TGTGCCAGCAGCTTAATGGTGGACGGGGAGCTGTTTTTT.

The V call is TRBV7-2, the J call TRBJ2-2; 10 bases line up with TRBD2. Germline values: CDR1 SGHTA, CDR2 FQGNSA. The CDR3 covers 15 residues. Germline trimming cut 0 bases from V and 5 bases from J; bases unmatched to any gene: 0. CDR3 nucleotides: TGTGCCAGCAGCTTAGCTAGCGGGAGGACCGGGGAGCTGTTTTTT. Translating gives CASSLASGRTGELFF.

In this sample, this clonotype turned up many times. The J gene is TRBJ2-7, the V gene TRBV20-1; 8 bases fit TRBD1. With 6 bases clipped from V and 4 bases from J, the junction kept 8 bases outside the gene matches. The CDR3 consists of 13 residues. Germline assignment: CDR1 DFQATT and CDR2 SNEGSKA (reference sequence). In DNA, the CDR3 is TGCAGTGCCGAAGGCAGGGGGCTATACGAGCAGTACTTC. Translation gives CSAEGRGLYEQYF.